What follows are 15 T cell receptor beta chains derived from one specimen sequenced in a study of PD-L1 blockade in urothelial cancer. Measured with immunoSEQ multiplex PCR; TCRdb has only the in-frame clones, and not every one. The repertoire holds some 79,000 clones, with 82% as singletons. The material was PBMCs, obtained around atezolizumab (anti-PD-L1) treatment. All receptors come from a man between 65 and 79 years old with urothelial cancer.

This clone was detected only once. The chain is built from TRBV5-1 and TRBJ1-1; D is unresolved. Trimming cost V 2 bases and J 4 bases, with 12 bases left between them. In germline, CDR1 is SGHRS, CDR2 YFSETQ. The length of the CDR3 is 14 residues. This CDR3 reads CASSFGPRGTEAFF. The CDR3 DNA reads TGCGCCAGCAGCTTTGGCCCCCGGGGCACTGAAGCTTTCTTT.

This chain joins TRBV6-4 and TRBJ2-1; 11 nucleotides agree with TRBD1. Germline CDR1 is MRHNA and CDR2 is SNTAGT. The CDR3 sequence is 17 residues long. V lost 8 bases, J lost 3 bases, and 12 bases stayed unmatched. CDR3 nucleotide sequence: TGTGCCAGCGCGCCTGCGCCCGGGACAGGGGGCTACAATGAGCAGTTCTTC. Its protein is CASAPAPGTGGYNEQFF.

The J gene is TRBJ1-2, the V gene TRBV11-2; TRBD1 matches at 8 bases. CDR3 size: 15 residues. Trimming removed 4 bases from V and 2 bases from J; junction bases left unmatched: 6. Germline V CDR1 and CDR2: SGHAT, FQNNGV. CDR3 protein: CASSSDRAGNYGYTF. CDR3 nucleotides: TGTGCCAGCAGCTCGGACAGGGCCGGGAACTATGGCTACACCTTC.

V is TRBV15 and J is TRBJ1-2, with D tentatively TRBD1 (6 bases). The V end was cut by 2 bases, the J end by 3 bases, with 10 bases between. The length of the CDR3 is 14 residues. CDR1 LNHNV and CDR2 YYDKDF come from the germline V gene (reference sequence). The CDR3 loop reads CATSRTGNDYGYTF. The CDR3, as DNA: TGTGCCACCAGCAGAACAGGGAACGACTATGGCTACACCTTC.

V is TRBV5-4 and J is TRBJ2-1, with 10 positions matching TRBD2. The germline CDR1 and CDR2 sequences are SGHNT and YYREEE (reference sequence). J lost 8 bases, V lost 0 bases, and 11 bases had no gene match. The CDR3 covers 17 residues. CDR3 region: CASSLARWSGGADEQFF. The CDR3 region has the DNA TGTGCCAGCAGCTTGGCGCGATGGAGCGGGGGGGCCGATGAGCAGTTCTTC.

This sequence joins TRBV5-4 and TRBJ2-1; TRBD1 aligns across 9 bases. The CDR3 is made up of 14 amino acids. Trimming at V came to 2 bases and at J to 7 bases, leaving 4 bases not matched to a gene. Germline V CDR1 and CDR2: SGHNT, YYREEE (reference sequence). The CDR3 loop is CASSLQGADNEQFF. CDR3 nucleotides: TGTGCCAGCAGCTTACAGGGGGCGGATAATGAGCAGTTCTTC. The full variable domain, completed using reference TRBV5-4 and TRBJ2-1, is ETGVTQSPTHLIKTRGQQVTLRCSSQSGHNTVSWYQQALGQGPQFIFQYYREEENGRGNFPPRFSGLQFPNYSSELNVNALELDDSALYLCASSLQGADNEQFFGPGTRLTVL.

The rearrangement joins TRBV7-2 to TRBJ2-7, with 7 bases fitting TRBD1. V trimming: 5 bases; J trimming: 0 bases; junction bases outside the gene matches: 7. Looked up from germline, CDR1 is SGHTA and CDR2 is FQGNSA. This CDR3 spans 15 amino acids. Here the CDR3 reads CASSRRQGASYEQYF. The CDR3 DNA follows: TGTGCCAGCAGCCGGAGACAGGGAGCCTCCTACGAGCAGTACTTC.

The DNA for the CDR3 is TGTGCCAGCAGCCCTCAGGGAAATCAGCCCCAGCATTTT. Translated: CASSPQGNQPQHF. This chain joins TRBV7-2 and TRBJ1-5; D possibly corresponds to TRBD1 (5 bases). Germline V gene lookup returns CDR1 SGHTA and CDR2 FQGNSA. The CDR3 sequence is 13 residues long. The V gene lost 5 bases and the J gene lost 4 bases, with 9 bases spanning the gap.

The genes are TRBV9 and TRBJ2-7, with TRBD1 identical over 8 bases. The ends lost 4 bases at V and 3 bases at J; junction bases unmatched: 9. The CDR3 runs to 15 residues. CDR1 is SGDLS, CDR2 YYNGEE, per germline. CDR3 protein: CASSPGQGAFYEQYF. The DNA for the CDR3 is TGTGCCAGCAGCCCCGGGCAGGGGGCCTTCTACGAGCAGTACTTC.

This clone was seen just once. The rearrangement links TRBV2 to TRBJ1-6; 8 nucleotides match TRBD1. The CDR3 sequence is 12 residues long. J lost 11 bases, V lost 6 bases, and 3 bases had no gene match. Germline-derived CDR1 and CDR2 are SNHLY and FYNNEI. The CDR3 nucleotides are TGTGCCAGCAGCACAGGGGGTACACCCCTCCACTTT. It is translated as CASSTGGTPLHF.

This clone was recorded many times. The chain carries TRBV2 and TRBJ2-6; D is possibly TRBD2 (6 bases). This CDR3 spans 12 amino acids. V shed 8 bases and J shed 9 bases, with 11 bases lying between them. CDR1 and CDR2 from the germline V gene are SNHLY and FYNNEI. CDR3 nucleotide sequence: TGTGCCAGCGGAGGGTCGGGCAACGTCCTGACTTTC. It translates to CASGGSGNVLTF.

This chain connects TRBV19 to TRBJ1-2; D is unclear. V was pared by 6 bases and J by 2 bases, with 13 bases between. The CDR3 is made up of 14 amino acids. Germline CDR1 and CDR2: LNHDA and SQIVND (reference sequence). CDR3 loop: CASSRRRENYGYTF. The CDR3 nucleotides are TGTGCCAGTAGCAGGAGGCGGGAGAACTATGGCTACACCTTC.

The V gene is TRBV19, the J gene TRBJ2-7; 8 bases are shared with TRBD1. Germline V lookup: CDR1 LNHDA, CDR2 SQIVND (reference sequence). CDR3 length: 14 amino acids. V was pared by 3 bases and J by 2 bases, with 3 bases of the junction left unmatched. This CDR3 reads CASSMWDRTYEQYF. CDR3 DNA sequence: TGTGCCAGTAGTATGTGGGACAGGACCTACGAGCAGTACTTC. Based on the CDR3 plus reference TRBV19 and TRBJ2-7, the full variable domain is DGGITQSPKYLFRKEGQNVTLSCEQNLNHDAMYWYRQDPGQGLRLIYYSQIVNDFQKGDIAEGYSVSREKKESFPLTVTSAQKNPTAFYLCASSMWDRTYEQYFGPGTRLTVT.

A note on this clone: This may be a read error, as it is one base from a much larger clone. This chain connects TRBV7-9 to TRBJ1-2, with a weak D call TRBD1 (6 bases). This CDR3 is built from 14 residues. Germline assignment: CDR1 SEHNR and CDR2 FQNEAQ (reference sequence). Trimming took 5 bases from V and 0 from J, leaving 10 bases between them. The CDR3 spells CASSPDSSNYGYTF. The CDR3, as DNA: TGTGCCAGCAGCCCGGACAGCTCTAACTATGGCTACACCTTC.

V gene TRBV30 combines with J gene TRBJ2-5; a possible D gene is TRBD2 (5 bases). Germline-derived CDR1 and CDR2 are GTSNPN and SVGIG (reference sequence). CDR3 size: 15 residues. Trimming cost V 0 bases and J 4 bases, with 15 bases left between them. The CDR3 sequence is CAWSVRGSVAETQYF. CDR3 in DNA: TGTGCCTGGAGTGTACGGGGTAGCGTCGCAGAGACCCAGTACTTC.